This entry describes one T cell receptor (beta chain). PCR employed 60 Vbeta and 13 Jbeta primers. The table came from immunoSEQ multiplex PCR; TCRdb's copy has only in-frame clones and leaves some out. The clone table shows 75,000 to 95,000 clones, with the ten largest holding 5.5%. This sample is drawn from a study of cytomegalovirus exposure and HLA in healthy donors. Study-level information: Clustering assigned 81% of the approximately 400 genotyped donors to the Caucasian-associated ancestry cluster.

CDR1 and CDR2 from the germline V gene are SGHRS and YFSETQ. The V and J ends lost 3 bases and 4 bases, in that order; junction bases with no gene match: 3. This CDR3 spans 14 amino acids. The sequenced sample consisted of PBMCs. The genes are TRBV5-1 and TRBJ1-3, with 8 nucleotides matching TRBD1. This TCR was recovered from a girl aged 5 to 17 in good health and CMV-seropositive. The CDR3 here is CASSSQGAGNTIYF. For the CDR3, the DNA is TGCGCCAGCAGCTCTCAGGGGGCCGGAAACACCATATATTTT.